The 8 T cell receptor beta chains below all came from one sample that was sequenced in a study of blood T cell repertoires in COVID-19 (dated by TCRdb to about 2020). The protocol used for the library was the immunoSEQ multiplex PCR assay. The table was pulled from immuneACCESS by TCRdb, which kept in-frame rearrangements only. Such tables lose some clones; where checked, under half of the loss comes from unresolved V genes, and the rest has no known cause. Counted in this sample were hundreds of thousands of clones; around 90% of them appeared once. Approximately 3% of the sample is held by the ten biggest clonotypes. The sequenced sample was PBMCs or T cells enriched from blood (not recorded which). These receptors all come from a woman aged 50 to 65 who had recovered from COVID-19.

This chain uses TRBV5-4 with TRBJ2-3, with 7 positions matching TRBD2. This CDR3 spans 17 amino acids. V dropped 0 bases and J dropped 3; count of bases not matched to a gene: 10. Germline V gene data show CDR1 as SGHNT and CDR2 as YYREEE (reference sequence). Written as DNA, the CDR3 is TGTGCCAGCAGCTTGGGAGCGGCGGGAGAGGGGACAGATACGCAGTATTTT. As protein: CASSLGAAGEGTDTQYF.

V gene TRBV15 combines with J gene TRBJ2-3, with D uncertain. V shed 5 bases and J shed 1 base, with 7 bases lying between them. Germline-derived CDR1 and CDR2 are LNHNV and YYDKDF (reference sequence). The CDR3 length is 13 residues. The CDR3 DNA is TGTGCCACCAGCGCGGCGGGCACAGATACGCAGTATTTT. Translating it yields CATSAAGTDTQYF.

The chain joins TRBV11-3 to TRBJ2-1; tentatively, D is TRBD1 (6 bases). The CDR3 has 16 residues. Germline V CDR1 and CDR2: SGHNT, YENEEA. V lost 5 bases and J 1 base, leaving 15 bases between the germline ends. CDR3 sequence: CASSAGDGFSYNEQFF. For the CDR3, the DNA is TGTGCCAGCAGCGCAGGGGACGGTTTTTCCTACAATGAGCAGTTCTTC.

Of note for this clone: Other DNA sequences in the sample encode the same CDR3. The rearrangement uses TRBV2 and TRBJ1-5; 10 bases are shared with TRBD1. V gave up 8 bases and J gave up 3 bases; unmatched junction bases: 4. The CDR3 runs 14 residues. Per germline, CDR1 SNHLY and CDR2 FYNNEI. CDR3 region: CASRGQGNNQPQHF. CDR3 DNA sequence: TGTGCCAGCCGGGGACAGGGGAACAATCAGCCCCAGCATTTT.

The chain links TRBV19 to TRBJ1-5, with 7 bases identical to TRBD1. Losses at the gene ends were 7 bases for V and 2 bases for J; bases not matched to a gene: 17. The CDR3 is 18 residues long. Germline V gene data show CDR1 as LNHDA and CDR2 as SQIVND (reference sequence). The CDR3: CASNKLNNRGVGNQPQHF. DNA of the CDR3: TGTGCCAGTAATAAATTAAATAACAGGGGTGTAGGCAATCAGCCCCAGCATTTT.

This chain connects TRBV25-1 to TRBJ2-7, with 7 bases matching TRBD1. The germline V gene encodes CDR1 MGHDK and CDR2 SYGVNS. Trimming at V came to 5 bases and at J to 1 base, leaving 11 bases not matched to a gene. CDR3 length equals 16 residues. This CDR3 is CASSSLSRDSSYEQYF. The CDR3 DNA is TGTGCCAGCAGTTCCCTGTCCCGGGACAGTTCCTACGAGCAGTACTTC.

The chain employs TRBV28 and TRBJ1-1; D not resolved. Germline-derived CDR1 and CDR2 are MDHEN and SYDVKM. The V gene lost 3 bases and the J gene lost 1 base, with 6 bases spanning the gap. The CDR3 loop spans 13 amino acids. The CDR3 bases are TGTGCCAGCAGTTTTGAGGCGAACACTGAAGCTTTCTTT. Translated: CASSFEANTEAFF.

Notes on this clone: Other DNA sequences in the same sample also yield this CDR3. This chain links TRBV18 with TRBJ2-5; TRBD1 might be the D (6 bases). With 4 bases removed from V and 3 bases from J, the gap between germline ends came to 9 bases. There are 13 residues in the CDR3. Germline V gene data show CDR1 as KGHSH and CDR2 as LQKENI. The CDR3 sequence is CASSLGQKETQYF. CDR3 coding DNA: TGTGCCAGCTCACTCGGACAGAAAGAGACCCAGTACTTC.